These 28 T cell receptor beta chains originate from one sample sequenced in a study of T cell responses to AZD1222 COVID-19 vaccine (dated by TCRdb to about 2021). To prepare the library, the immunoSEQ multiplex PCR assay was applied. TCRdb took over this immuneACCESS table, retaining in-frame rearrangements with V and J assigned. Such tables are incomplete; in checked studies, under half of the missing clones stem from an unresolved V gene, and the remainder is unexplained. Here the sample has 130,000 or so clones; roughly nine tenths occur a single time. 8% to 10% of the sample goes to the ten largest clones. The time point label for this specimen denotes: about 28 days (+/-7) after the second vaccine dose. Sequenced here: peripheral blood, sampled 28 days after the second AZD1222 dose. These receptors were obtained from an adult who received the AZD1222 COVID-19 vaccine.

The chain has TRBV5-1 and TRBJ1-5, with a tentative D call TRBD1 (6 bases). Trimming cost V 4 bases and J 5 bases, with 13 bases left between them. The CDR3 sequence is 14 residues long. Germline-derived CDR1 and CDR2 are SGHRS and YFSETQ. This chain's CDR3 is CASSGGGRDQPQHF. The CDR3 nucleotides read TGCGCCAGCAGCGGGGGGGGGCGGGATCAGCCCCAGCATTTT. The complete variable domain, with remaining parts taken from reference TRBV5-1 and TRBJ1-5, reads KAGVTQTPRYLIKTRGQQVTLSCSPISGHRSVSWYQQTPGQGLQFLFEYFSETQRNKGNFPGRFSGRQFSNSRSEMNVSTLELGDSALYLCASSGGGRDQPQHFGDGTRLSIL.

The chain combines TRBV5-4 with TRBJ1-2, with TRBD1 matching over 9 bases. There are 15 residues in the CDR3. CDR1 SGHNT and CDR2 YYREEE come from the germline V gene (reference sequence). J was trimmed by 6 bases and V by 4 bases; bases with no gene match: 10. This CDR3 is CASSGRDRASDGYTF. The DNA for the CDR3 is TGTGCCAGCAGCGGCCGGGACAGGGCTAGTGATGGCTACACCTTC.

The chain couples TRBV6-5 to TRBJ1-5; D is possibly TRBD1 (6 bases). Germline-derived CDR1 and CDR2 are MNHEY and SVGAGI. Trimming shortened V by 0 bases and J by 6 bases, and 12 bases separated the two germline ends. The CDR3 covers 15 residues. The CDR3 nucleotides are TGTGCCAGCAGTTACTCAGGGGGGGCAGGTCAGCCCCAGCATTTT. Translation: CASSYSGGAGQPQHF.

The rearrangement joins TRBV28 to TRBJ1-1; D possibly corresponds to TRBD1 (5 bases). The CDR3 is 15 amino acids. Germline CDR1 MDHEN, CDR2 SYDVKM. The V end was cut by 11 bases, the J end by 1 base, with 20 bases between. CDR3 coding DNA: TGTGCCTCGATCCCCTCCCAGGGTAGGAACACTGAAGCTTTCTTT. This translates into CASIPSQGRNTEAFF.

V usage is TRBV19 and J usage is TRBJ1-1; D remains ambiguous. This CDR3 comprises 12 residues. The V end was cut by 7 bases, the J end by 7 bases, with 13 bases between. Germline V gene sequence: CDR1 LNHDA, CDR2 SQIVND (reference sequence). CDR3 sequence: CASTMERFEAFF. CDR3 bases: TGTGCCAGTACCATGGAAAGGTTTGAAGCTTTCTTT.

V and J are TRBV18 and TRBJ2-7; TRBD2 might be the D (7 bases). Germline V gives CDR1 KGHSH, CDR2 LQKENI. With 6 bases removed from V and 3 bases from J, the gap between germline ends came to 15 bases. The CDR3 has 14 residues. The CDR3: CASSLREGHYEQYF. CDR3 nucleotides: TGTGCCAGCTCGCTGAGGGAGGGACACTACGAGCAGTACTTC. Looking up the rest from reference TRBV18 and TRBJ2-7 gives the full variable domain: NAGVMQNPRHLVRRRGQEARLRCSPMKGHSHVYWYRQLPEEGLKFMVYLQKENIIDESGMPKERFSAEFPKEGPSILRIQQVVRGDSAAYFCASSLREGHYEQYFGPGTRLTVT.

This chain uses TRBV11-2 with TRBJ2-1, with a weak D call TRBD1 (5 bases). Trimming pared 2 bases from V and 3 bases from J, leaving 8 bases between. Germline V gene sequence: CDR1 SGHAT, CDR2 FQNNGV. CDR3 length: 14 residues. As DNA, the CDR3 is TGTGCCAGCAGCTTAAGGGGTCTCTACAATGAGCAGTTCTTC. This codes for CASSLRGLYNEQFF.

This clone was seen only once. The chain joins TRBV6-1 to TRBJ2-5; D gene ambiguous. Trimming pared 3 bases from V and 2 bases from J, leaving 7 bases between. The germline gives CDR1 MNHNS, CDR2 SASEGT. The CDR3 has 13 residues. The CDR3 loop is CASSEIPQETQYF. As DNA, the CDR3 is TGTGCCAGCAGTGAGATTCCTCAAGAGACCCAGTACTTC.

The chain carries TRBV5-1 and TRBJ2-3; the D is unclear. This CDR3 is built from 13 residues. V was pared by 1 base and J by 2 bases, with 5 bases between. Germline V CDR1 and CDR2: SGHRS, YFSETQ. The CDR3 protein is CASSLTPTDTQYF. The CDR3, as DNA: TGCGCCAGCAGCTTGACCCCCACAGATACGCAGTATTTT.

V and J are TRBV9 and TRBJ1-1, with 9 bases lining up with TRBD1. Germline trimming cut 4 bases from V and 1 base from J; bases unmatched to any gene: 2. This CDR3 region has 14 residues. CDR1 SGDLS and CDR2 YYNGEE come from the germline V gene. The CDR3 bases are TGTGCCAGCAGCAAGACAGGGGGGAACACTGAAGCTTTCTTT. It specifies CASSKTGGNTEAFF.

This chain joins TRBV6-5 and TRBJ1-5; maybe TRBD1 (6 bases). The CDR3 length is 14 residues. The germline V gene has CDR1 MNHEY and CDR2 SVGAGI. The V end was cut by 6 bases, the J end by 9 bases, with 18 bases between. This chain's CDR3 is CASRAQGGDGPQHF. The CDR3 DNA is TGTGCCAGCAGAGCACAGGGAGGGGACGGGCCCCAGCATTTT.

V gene TRBV14 combines with J gene TRBJ1-3; no reliable D call. CDR3 size: 15 residues. CDR1 is SGHDN and CDR2 is FVKESK in the germline V gene. V lost 2 bases and J 0 bases, leaving 8 bases between the germline ends. CDR3 protein: CASSQLSGSGNTIYF. CDR3 nucleotide sequence: TGTGCCAGCAGCCAACTATCAGGCTCTGGAAACACCATATATTTT.

The chain is built from TRBV7-2 and TRBJ1-5; 11 bases map to TRBD1. This CDR3 has 16 amino acids. CDR1 is SGHTA, CDR2 FQGNSA, per germline. V dropped 3 bases and J dropped 6; count of bases not matched to a gene: 7. CDR3 sequence reads: CASSFGTGGLGQPQHF. DNA of the CDR3: TGTGCCAGCAGCTTCGGGACAGGGGGATTGGGTCAGCCCCAGCATTTT.

The chain has TRBV6-1 and TRBJ1-5; tentatively, D is TRBD1 (6 bases). The germline CDR1 and CDR2 sequences are MNHNS and SASEGT. V shed 0 bases and J shed 0 bases, with 9 bases lying between them. The CDR3 spans 16 residues. The CDR3 spells CASSEARTDSNQPQHF. In nucleotides, the CDR3 is TGTGCCAGCAGTGAAGCGAGGACAGATAGCAATCAGCCCCAGCATTTT.

The chain uses TRBV7-2 and TRBJ1-2; 8 positions match TRBD1. CDR1 SGHTA and CDR2 FQGNSA come from the germline V gene. Germline trimming cut 1 base from V and 4 bases from J; bases unmatched to any gene: 8. CDR3 length equals 16 residues. The DNA of the CDR3 is TGTGCCAGCAGCTTAGGGTCAGGGGGCCATGGCTATGGCTACACCTTC. This gives the protein CASSLGSGGHGYGYTF.

The genes are TRBV5-4 and TRBJ1-3, with D possibly being TRBD1 (6 bases). CDR3 size: 16 residues. V lost 3 bases and J 0 bases, leaving 13 bases between the germline ends. Germline loops: CDR1 SGHNT, CDR2 YYREEE (reference sequence). The CDR3 here is CASSSHRALSGNTIYF. The CDR3 DNA is TGTGCCAGCAGCTCCCACAGGGCGCTCTCTGGAAACACCATATATTTT.

This sequence joins TRBV3-1 (or the pseudogene TRBV3-2) and TRBJ1-5; D gene ambiguous. V was clipped by 1 base and J by 9 bases, with 10 bases between them. CDR1 and CDR2 from the germline V gene are LGHDT and YNNKEL (reference sequence). The length of the CDR3 is 13 residues. The CDR3 DNA reads TGTGCCAGCAGCCAAGGACCCGCCTTGCCCCAGCATTTT. Translation gives CASSQGPALPQHF.

The chain is built from TRBV6-2 or TRBV6-3 and TRBJ1-1; 9 nucleotides match TRBD1. From germline, CDR1 is MNHEY and CDR2 SVGEGT. V dropped 2 bases and J dropped 5; count of bases not matched to a gene: 9. CDR3 length equals 16 residues. The CDR3 DNA reads as TGTGCCAGCAGTTACGACCTACAGGGGGCTAAAACTGAAGCTTTCTTT. Protein: CASSYDLQGAKTEAFF.

The chain is built from TRBV5-1 and TRBJ1-2, with D unresolved. The V gene lost 0 bases and the J gene lost 7 bases, with 10 bases spanning the gap. This CDR3 has 13 amino acids. Germline V gene lookup returns CDR1 SGHRS and CDR2 YFSETQ. The CDR3 nucleotides read TGCGCCAGCAGCTTGGACCCCCTAGCTGGCTACACCTTC. It codes for CASSLDPLAGYTF.

The rearrangement links TRBV14 to TRBJ1-3; no reliable D call. V lost 3 bases, J lost 0 bases, and 6 bases lay in between. The CDR3 contains 14 residues. In germline, CDR1 is SGHDN, CDR2 FVKESK. CDR3 nucleotide sequence: TGTGCCAGCAGCCAGGGTTTCTCTGGAAACACCATATATTTT. This sequence encodes CASSQGFSGNTIYF. Combining the CDR3 with reference TRBV14 and TRBJ1-3 gives the whole variable domain EAGVTQFPSHSVIEKGQTVTLRCDPISGHDNLYWYRRVMGKEIKFLLHFVKESKQDESGMPNNRFLAERTGGTYSTLKVQPAELEDSGVYFCASSQGFSGNTIYFGEGSWLTVV.

A few counts support this clone. J is TRBJ2-5 and V is TRBV5-4; 8 bases line up with TRBD1. This CDR3 is 14 amino acids long. Germline loops: CDR1 SGHNT, CDR2 YYREEE (reference sequence). After removal of 4 bases from V and 2 bases from J, the junction contained 4 bases not matched to a gene. CDR3 coding DNA: TGTGCCAGCAGCCCCAGACAGGGGCAAGAGACCCAGTACTTC. It is translated as CASSPRQGQETQYF.

The chain combines TRBV29-1 with TRBJ1-2; D gene unclear. Trimming removed 4 bases at V and 1 base at J, with 10 bases between. CDR1 is SQVTM and CDR2 is ANQGSEA in the germline V gene. The CDR3 loop spans 13 amino acids. The CDR3 DNA sequence: TGCAGCGTTGTCAGGCCTGATAACTATGGCTACACCTTC. This translates into CSVVRPDNYGYTF.

This sequence joins TRBV20-1 and TRBJ1-1; D unclear. The germline gives CDR1 DFQATT, CDR2 SNEGSKA (reference sequence). The CDR3 has 11 amino acids. V was shortened by 5 bases and J by 6 bases, with 10 bases between the two germline ends. This CDR3 reads CSALRLPEAFF. The DNA for the CDR3 is TGCAGTGCTCTACGTCTTCCTGAAGCTTTCTTT.

J is TRBJ1-1 and V is TRBV10-1; TRBD1 aligns across 8 bases. The CDR3 consists of 16 residues. J gave up 1 base and V 4 bases, and 8 bases lay outside the gene matches. Germline V gene sequence: CDR1 WNHNN, CDR2 SYGVQD (reference sequence). The CDR3 sequence is CASSVGDRSGNTEAFF. The CDR3 DNA follows: TGCGCCAGCAGTGTGGGGGACAGGTCAGGGAACACTGAAGCTTTCTTT.

The V call is TRBV5-1, the J call TRBJ1-1; 7 positions match TRBD1. Trimming removed 4 bases from V and 5 bases from J; junction bases left unmatched: 5. Germline V lookup: CDR1 SGHRS, CDR2 YFSETQ. The CDR3 consists of 13 residues. CDR3: CASSPATGTEAFF. The CDR3 DNA follows: TGCGCCAGCAGCCCTGCGACAGGGACTGAAGCTTTCTTT.

A few counts support this clone. V and J are TRBV10-3 and TRBJ1-2, with TRBD1 identical over 9 bases. CDR1 is ENHRY and CDR2 is SYGVKD in the germline V gene. The CDR3 length is 13 residues. V was pared by 10 bases and J by 1 base, with 4 bases of the junction left unmatched. CDR3 protein: CATRDRDNYGYTF. CDR3 in DNA: TGTGCCACCCGGGACAGGGATAACTATGGCTACACCTTC.

This clone was seen a single time. The V gene is TRBV7-2, the J gene TRBJ2-1; tentatively, D is TRBD2 (7 bases). Germline V gives CDR1 SGHTA, CDR2 FQGNSA. This CDR3 is built from 15 residues. V was pared by 5 bases and J by 9 bases, with 20 bases between. Written as DNA, the CDR3 is TGTGCCAGCAGCCCTAGGGGGGGGTATGGTGGTGAGCAGTTCTTC. As protein: CASSPRGGYGGEQFF.

This rearrangement joins TRBV6-1 to TRBJ2-7, with 11 bases identical to TRBD1. V shed 4 bases, J shed 1 base, and the junction held 6 bases outside the gene matches. In germline, CDR1 is MNHNS, CDR2 SASEGT. The CDR3 length is 16 residues. CDR3 residues: CASSVPGTGGSYEQYF. As DNA, the CDR3 is TGTGCCAGCAGTGTTCCCGGGACAGGGGGATCCTACGAGCAGTACTTC.